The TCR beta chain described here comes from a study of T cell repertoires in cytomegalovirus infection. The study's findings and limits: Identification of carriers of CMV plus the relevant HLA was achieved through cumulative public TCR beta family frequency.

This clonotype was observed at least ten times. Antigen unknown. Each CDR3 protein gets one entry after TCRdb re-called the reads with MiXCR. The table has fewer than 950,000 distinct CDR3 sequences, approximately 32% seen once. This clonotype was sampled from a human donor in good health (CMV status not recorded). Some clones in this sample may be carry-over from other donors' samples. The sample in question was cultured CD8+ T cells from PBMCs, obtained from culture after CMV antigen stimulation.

The CDR3 region is CASSLGQGAFYEQYV. The CDR3 DNA follows: TGTGCCAGCAGCTTAGGACAGGGCGCCTTCTACGAGCAGTACGTC. The chain couples TRBV7-2 to TRBJ2-7; TRBD1 matches at 7 bases. The J segment lost 3 bases and the V segment lost 1 base, leaving 6 bases of the junction unmatched. Germline values: CDR1 SGHTA, CDR2 FQGNSA. The length of the CDR3 is 15 residues.